A single sample gave rise to the 5 T cell receptor beta chains below, sequenced in a study of T cells in Graves' hyperthyroidism and ophthalmopathy. Amplified TCR beta CDR3 regions came from RNA transcripts. HTBI primers were the set used in a first-round RT-PCR of the TCR CDR3. TCRdb re-called the multiplex PCR reads through MiXCR, storing one row per CDR3 protein. The profile shows roughly 720,000 distinct CDR3 sequences, 17% of them singletons. Sequenced: blood. The receptor set was obtained from a man aged 50 to 59 with Graves' hyperthyroidism.

This chain links TRBV3-1 with TRBJ1-3; 8 nucleotides match TRBD1. Germline loops: CDR1 LGHDT, CDR2 YNNKEL (reference sequence). The CDR3 loop spans 18 amino acids. The trim removed 3 bases at V and 0 bases at J, leaving 10 bases unmatched. CDR3 nucleotides: TGTGCCAGCAGCCAGACGACGACAGGGGACTGCTCTGGAAACACCATATATTTT. Residues: CASSQTTTGDCSGNTIYF.

This clonotype came up many times. The chain links TRBV30 to TRBJ1-1; D unclear. The CDR3 has 13 amino acids. The germline V gene has CDR1 GTSNPN and CDR2 SVGIG (reference sequence). V dropped 2 bases and J dropped 1 base, with 8 bases sitting between them. CDR3 sequence: CAWSRAENTEAFF. The CDR3 nucleotides are TGTGCCTGGAGTAGGGCGGAGAACACTGAAGCTTTCTTT.

This clonotype has only one observation. A much larger clonotype is one base distant, so this may be a read error. This rearrangement joins TRBV29-1 to TRBJ2-5; 8 bases map to TRBD1. Looked up from germline, CDR1 is SQVTM and CDR2 is ANQGSEA. There are 13 residues in the CDR3. CDR3 loop: CGGLRDRGETQYF. The CDR3 DNA reads as TGCGGCGGCCTCCGCGACAGGGGAGAGACCCAGTACTTC.

This clonotype came up many times. The chain is built from TRBV6-2 or TRBV6-3 and TRBJ2-1, with 8 bases matching TRBD2. With V trimmed by 3 bases and J by 3 bases, 4 bases remained unmatched. Per the germline V gene, CDR1 is MNHEY and CDR2 is SVGEGT. The CDR3 loop spans 15 amino acids. The CDR3 region has the DNA TGTGCCAGCAGTTATCTAGCGGGCATCTACAATGAGCAGTTCTTC. Translated, it gives CASSYLAGIYNEQFF.

This chain links TRBV6-1 with TRBJ1-5; 9 bases align to TRBD1. CDR1 MNHNS and CDR2 SASEGT come from the germline V gene. The CDR3 is 16 amino acids. J lost 2 bases, V lost 5 bases, and 7 bases had no gene match. In DNA form, the CDR3 reads TGTGCCAGCAGTTCCGGGACAGGGACCGGCAATCAGCCCCAGCATTTT. As protein: CASSSGTGTGNQPQHF.